These 18 T cell receptor beta chains were all obtained from the same sample, sequenced in a study of T cell repertoires in cytomegalovirus infection (dated by TCRdb to between 2017 and 2020). For sequencing, an Illumina HiSeq 1500 was employed. Using fastp at Q25 and MiXCR, TCRdb reprocessed the public reads and kept productive beta chains. Rows are combined by CDR3 protein, so each entry shows the most common genes and DNA. This sample lists 400,000 or so distinct CDR3 sequences; approximately 31% were detected once. Of the sample, approximately 14% falls within the top ten clones. The source material was PBMCs. The receptors come from a human donor in good health (CMV status not recorded). Some clones in this sample may be carry-over from other donors' samples.

This clonotype turned up a few times. This rearrangement joins TRBV10-2 to TRBJ2-5, with D maybe TRBD2 (5 bases). The V end was cut by 8 bases, the J end by 5 bases, with 18 bases between. Germline lookup yields CDR1 WSHSY and CDR2 SAAADI. The length of the CDR3 is 14 residues. In DNA form, the CDR3 reads TGCGCCAGCGGACCGACGCGGGTCGGCGAGACCCAGTACTTC. It specifies CASGPTRVGETQYF.

The rearrangement links TRBV6-6 to TRBJ1-2, with unresolved D. CDR3 length: 12 residues. Trimming took off 2 bases at V and 5 bases at J, with 6 bases between the two ends. The V gene's germline CDR1 is MNHNY and CDR2 SVGAGI (reference sequence). The CDR3 coding sequence is TGTGCCAGCAGTTACCCTGGATATGGCTACACCTTC. It encodes CASSYPGYGYTF.

This clonotype was seen a few times. The J gene is TRBJ2-1, the V gene TRBV3-1; D remains unclear. V shed 3 bases and J shed 0 bases, with 9 bases lying between them. The germline V gene has CDR1 LGHDT and CDR2 YNNKEL (reference sequence). This CDR3 is 15 amino acids long. CDR3 residues: CASSHGLGSYNEQFF. CDR3 sequence (DNA): TGTGCCAGCAGCCATGGGCTAGGCTCCTACAATGAGCAGTTCTTC.

In the case of this clonotype: The germline gene is not matched at one end of the junction; a read error may be the cause. The rearrangement links TRBV5-7 to TRBJ1-2, with D unclear. TRBV5-7 is placed among ORFs of uncertain function. The CDR3 is made up of 14 amino acids. For the CDR3, the DNA is TGTGCCAGCAGCTTGGGAAAGCCTAACTATGGCTACAACTTC. This translates into CASSLGKPNYGYNF.

The DNA of the CDR3 is TGTGCCAGCAGTGACCTGGGACTAGCGCTTGAGACCCAGTACTTC. It encodes CASSDLGLALETQYF. This chain joins TRBV7-2 and TRBJ2-5, with 10 bases lining up with TRBD2. The V gene's germline CDR1 is SGHTA and CDR2 FQGNSA. This CDR3 has 15 residues. With 6 bases clipped from V and 5 bases from J, the junction kept 9 bases outside the gene matches.

The V gene is TRBV11-2, the J gene TRBJ2-1; no clear D. The CDR3 covers 13 residues. CDR1 and CDR2 (germline): SGHAT, FQNNGV. Trimming cost V 6 bases and J 5 bases, with 11 bases left between them. The CDR3 sequence is CASRYTADNEQFF. For the CDR3, the DNA is TGTGCCAGCAGATATACAGCCGACAATGAGCAGTTCTTC.

This clonotype came up many times. The chain couples TRBV7-2 to TRBJ2-7, with a possible D match to TRBD2 (6 bases). V was pared by 1 base and J by 0 bases, with 7 bases between. Germline CDR1 is SGHTA and CDR2 is FQGNSA. The CDR3 loop spans 14 amino acids. CDR3 DNA sequence: TGTGCCAGCAGCTTAGGCGGGATCTCCTACGAGCAGTACTTC. Protein product: CASSLGGISYEQYF.

This clonotype showed up just a few times. The gene calls are TRBV19 and TRBJ2-3; 12 bases map to TRBD2. This CDR3 is 15 amino acids long. Germline V gene sequence: CDR1 LNHDA, CDR2 SQIVND (reference sequence). After removal of 4 bases from V and 8 bases from J, the junction contained 7 bases not matched to a gene. The CDR3 loop is CASSSPSGGASTQYF. The CDR3 DNA follows: TGTGCCAGTAGTAGTCCTAGCGGGGGGGCAAGTACGCAGTATTTT.

In its sample, this clonotype was seen many times. J is TRBJ2-7 and V is TRBV7-2; D might be TRBD1 or TRBD2, each matching 5 bases. The germline V gene encodes CDR1 SGHTA and CDR2 FQGNSA. V shed 5 bases and J shed 3 bases, with 11 bases lying between them. There are 13 residues in the CDR3. CDR3 residues: CASSTGRVYEQYF. In DNA form, the CDR3 reads TGTGCCAGCAGCACGGGACGGGTCTACGAGCAGTACTTC.

This clonotype came up once. J is TRBJ2-7 and V is TRBV11-2; D uncertain. This CDR3 has 19 residues. In germline, CDR1 is SGHAT, CDR2 FQNNGV. Trimming shortened V by 4 bases and J by 7 bases, and 32 bases separated the two germline ends. The DNA for the CDR3 is TGTGCCAGCAGCTCAACTCGCAGATTCTGGGCCCACAGAGGATTGGAGCAGTACTTC. This translates into CASSSTRRFWAHRGLEQYF.

This clonotype came up many times. This chain links TRBV7-9 with TRBJ2-3; D not resolved. The CDR3 loop spans 15 amino acids. Per the germline V gene, CDR1 is SEHNR and CDR2 is FQNEAQ (reference sequence). V lost 2 bases to trimming and J lost 0 bases, with 9 bases between them. CDR3 sequence: CASSLHRSSTDTQYF. The CDR3 DNA follows: TGTGCCAGCAGCTTACACCGTTCCAGCACAGATACGCAGTATTTT.

V and J are TRBV7-9 and TRBJ2-3, with D unclear. Trimming left V 8 bases short and J 0 bases short, with 9 bases between. Germline V gives CDR1 SEHNR, CDR2 FQNEAQ (reference sequence). CDR3 size: 13 residues. This chain's CDR3 is CASGPLSTDTQYF. CDR3 nucleotides: TGTGCCAGCGGCCCCCTCAGCACAGATACGCAGTATTTT.

The table lists this clonotype with a few counts. This rearrangement joins TRBV12-3 or TRBV12-4 to TRBJ2-1; tentatively, D is TRBD2 (5 bases). V was trimmed by 6 bases and J by 7 bases, leaving 19 bases between them. The CDR3 sequence is 15 residues long. Written as DNA, the CDR3 is TGTGCCAGCAGCCCTGGCGGCAGGTCGGGGAATGAGCAGTTCTTC. It encodes CASSPGGRSGNEQFF.

This clonotype was counted only a few times. The CDR3 DNA reads TGTGCCAGCAGCTTAGTGTGGGGTACTGAAGCTTTCTTT. It encodes CASSLVWGTEAFF. The J gene is TRBJ1-1, the V gene TRBV7-2; D gene unclear. The CDR3 loop spans 13 amino acids. Germline assignment: CDR1 SGHTA and CDR2 FQGNSA. Trimming stripped 1 base from V and 5 bases from J, with 8 bases between.

The sample holds a few counts of this clonotype. The J gene is TRBJ2-1, the V gene TRBV10-3, with D unclear. This CDR3 has 14 residues. V dropped 7 bases and J dropped 0 bases, with 10 bases sitting between them. Germline V gene lookup returns CDR1 ENHRY and CDR2 SYGVKD. CDR3 amino acids: CAITDGSSYNEQFF. The CDR3 region has the DNA TGTGCCATCACGGACGGCAGCTCCTACAATGAGCAGTTCTTC.

This clonotype was seen only a few times. The chain links TRBV12-3 or TRBV12-4 to TRBJ2-1; D not certain. Trimming removed 5 bases from V and 1 base from J, with 18 bases in between. This CDR3 is 17 amino acids long. The CDR3: CASSPARHTSSYNEQFF. DNA of the CDR3: TGTGCCAGCAGTCCCGCCCGTCACACCTCGTCCTACAATGAGCAGTTCTTC.

This chain joins TRBV5-6 and TRBJ1-2, with D possibly TRBD1 on 5 matching bases. V was shortened by 0 bases and J by 2 bases, with 8 bases between the two germline ends. In germline, CDR1 is SGHDT, CDR2 YYEEEE. The CDR3 runs to 14 residues. The CDR3: CASSLEGSNYGYTF. CDR3 DNA sequence: TGTGCCAGCAGCTTGGAGGGGTCCAACTATGGCTACACCTTC.

This clonotype came up many times. This rearrangement joins TRBV18 to TRBJ1-2; no clear D. V was shortened by 3 bases and J by 8 bases, with 13 bases between the two germline ends. Germline lookup yields CDR1 KGHSH and CDR2 LQKENI. This CDR3 contains 13 residues. As DNA, the CDR3 is TGTGCCAGCTCACCTACAGAAAATCGGGGCTACACCTTC. The encoded protein is CASSPTENRGYTF.